This record concerns one TCR beta chain sequence. The source of the sample is a study of blood T cell repertoires in COVID-19. Study details: The study drew acute and convalescent COVID-19 samples from the United States, Italy and Spain. T cells, B-cell-depleted T cells, or PBMCs supplied cDNA or gDNA.

Per the study methods: It was from reference gene primer amplification that nucleated cell counts were estimated. Generated by immunoSEQ multiplex PCR, the TCRdb table keeps only in-frame clones and is missing some. That table is the source of V, J and clone size, and D and trimming were worked out from the DNA. The data contain approximately 150,000 clones, less than 85% of them singletons. The clonotype comes from a woman aged 80 or over with acute or convalescent COVID-19. The sequenced material came from peripheral blood.

CDR3 residues: CASSPGQGEKLFF. The CDR3 bases are TGTGCCAGCAGCCCGGGACAGGGAGAAAAACTGTTTTTT. The chain recombines TRBV7-2 with TRBJ1-4; 9 nucleotides align to TRBD1. The CDR3 runs 13 residues. Germline CDR1 reads SGHTA; CDR2 reads FQGNSA. With 5 bases clipped from V and 8 bases from J, the junction kept 3 bases outside the gene matches.